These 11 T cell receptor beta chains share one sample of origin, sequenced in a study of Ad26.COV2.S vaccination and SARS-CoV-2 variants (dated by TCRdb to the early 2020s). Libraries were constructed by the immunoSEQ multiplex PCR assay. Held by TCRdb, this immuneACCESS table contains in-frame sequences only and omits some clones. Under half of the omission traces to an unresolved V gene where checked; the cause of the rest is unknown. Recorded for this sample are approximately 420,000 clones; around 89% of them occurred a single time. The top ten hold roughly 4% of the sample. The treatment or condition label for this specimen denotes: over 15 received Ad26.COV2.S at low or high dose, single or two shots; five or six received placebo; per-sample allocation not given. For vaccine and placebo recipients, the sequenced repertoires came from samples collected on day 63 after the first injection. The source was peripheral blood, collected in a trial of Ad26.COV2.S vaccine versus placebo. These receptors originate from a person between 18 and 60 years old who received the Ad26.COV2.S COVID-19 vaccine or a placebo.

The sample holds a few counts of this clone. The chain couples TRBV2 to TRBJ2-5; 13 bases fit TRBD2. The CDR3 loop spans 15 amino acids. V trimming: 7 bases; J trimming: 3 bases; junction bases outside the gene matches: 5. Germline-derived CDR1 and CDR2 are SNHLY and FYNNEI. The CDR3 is CASTWTSGGKETQYF. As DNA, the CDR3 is TGTGCCAGCACCTGGACTAGCGGGGGCAAAGAGACCCAGTACTTC.

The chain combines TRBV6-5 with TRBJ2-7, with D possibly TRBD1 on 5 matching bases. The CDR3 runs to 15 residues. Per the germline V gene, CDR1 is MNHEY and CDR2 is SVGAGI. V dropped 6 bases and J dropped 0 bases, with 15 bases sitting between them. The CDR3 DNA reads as TGTGCCAGCAGAACGACAGCCTCTAGCTCCTACGAGCAGTACTTC. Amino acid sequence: CASRTTASSSYEQYF.

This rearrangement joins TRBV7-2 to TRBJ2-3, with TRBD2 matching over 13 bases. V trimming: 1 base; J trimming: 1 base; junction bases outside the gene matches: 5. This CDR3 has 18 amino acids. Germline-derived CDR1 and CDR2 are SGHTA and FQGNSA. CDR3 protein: CASSLVTSGGPGTDTQYF. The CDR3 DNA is TGTGCCAGCAGCTTAGTGACTAGCGGGGGGCCAGGCACAGATACGCAGTATTTT.

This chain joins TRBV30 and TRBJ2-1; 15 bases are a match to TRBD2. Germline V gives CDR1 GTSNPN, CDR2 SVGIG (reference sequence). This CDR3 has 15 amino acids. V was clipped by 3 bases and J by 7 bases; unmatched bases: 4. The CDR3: CAWRRGTSGGNEQFF. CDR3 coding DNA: TGTGCCTGGAGGCGGGGGACTAGCGGGGGGAATGAGCAGTTCTTC.

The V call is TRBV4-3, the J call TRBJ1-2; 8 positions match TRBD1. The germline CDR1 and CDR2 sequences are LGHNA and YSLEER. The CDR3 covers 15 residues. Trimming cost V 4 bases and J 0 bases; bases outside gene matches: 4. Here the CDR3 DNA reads TGCGCCAGCAGCCGCAGGGGGCAAGCTAACTATGGCTACACCTTC. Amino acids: CASSRRGQANYGYTF.

CDR3 DNA sequence: TGTGCCACCAGCTTGGACGGATCTGGGGCCAACGTCCTGACTTTC. It codes for CATSLDGSGANVLTF. The V call is TRBV15, the J call TRBJ2-6; D gene unclear. CDR1 is LNHNV and CDR2 is YYDKDF in the germline V gene (reference sequence). Trimming left V 5 bases short and J 1 base short, with 9 bases between. CDR3 length equals 15 residues.

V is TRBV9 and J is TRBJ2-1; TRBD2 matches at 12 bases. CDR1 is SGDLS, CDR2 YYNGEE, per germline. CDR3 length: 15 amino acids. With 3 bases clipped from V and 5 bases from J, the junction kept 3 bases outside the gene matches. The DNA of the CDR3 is TGTGCCAGCAGCGCTAGCGGGGGGGCTCACAATGAGCAGTTCTTC. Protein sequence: CASSASGGAHNEQFF.

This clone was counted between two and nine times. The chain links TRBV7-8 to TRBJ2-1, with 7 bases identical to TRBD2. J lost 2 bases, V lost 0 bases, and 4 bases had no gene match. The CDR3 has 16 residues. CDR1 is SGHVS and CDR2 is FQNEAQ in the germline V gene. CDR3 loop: CASSLARLAAYNEQFF. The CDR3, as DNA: TGTGCCAGCAGCTTAGCGCGGCTAGCGGCCTACAATGAGCAGTTCTTC.

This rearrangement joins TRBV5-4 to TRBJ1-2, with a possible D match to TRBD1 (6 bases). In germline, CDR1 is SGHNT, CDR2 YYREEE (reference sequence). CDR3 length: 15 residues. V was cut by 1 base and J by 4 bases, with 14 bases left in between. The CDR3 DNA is TGTGCCAGCAGCTTGAAGGGGGGATTCCGCTATGGCTACACCTTC. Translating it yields CASSLKGGFRYGYTF. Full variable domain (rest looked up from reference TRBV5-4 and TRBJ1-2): ETGVTQSPTHLIKTRGQQVTLRCSSQSGHNTVSWYQQALGQGPQFIFQYYREEENGRGNFPPRFSGLQFPNYSSELNVNALELDDSALYLCASSLKGGFRYGYTFGSGTRLTVV.

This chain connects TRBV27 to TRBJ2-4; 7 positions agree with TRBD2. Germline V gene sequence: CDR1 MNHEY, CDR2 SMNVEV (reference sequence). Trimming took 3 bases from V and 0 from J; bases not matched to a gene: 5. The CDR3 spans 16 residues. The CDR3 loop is CASSLGRGLAKNIQYF. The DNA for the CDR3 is TGTGCCAGCAGTTTGGGGAGGGGACTAGCCAAAAACATTCAGTACTTC.

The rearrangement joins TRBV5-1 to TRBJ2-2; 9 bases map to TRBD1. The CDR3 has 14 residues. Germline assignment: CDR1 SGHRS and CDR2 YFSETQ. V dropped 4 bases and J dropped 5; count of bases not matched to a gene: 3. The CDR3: CASSLGQGTGELFF. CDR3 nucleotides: TGCGCCAGCAGCCTGGGACAGGGAACCGGGGAGCTGTTTTTT.